This T cell receptor beta chain derives from a study of blood T cell repertoires in COVID-19. Adults between roughly 18 and 100 years of age took part from some 25 US areas. Per germline, CDR1 SEHNR and CDR2 FQNEAQ (reference sequence). Trimming took off 6 bases at V and 5 bases at J, with 10 bases between the two ends. The CDR3 spans 12 residues. Profiling relied on immunoSEQ multiplex PCR, and the TCRdb table lists in-frame clones only, not all of them. The table lists hundreds of thousands of clones, 86% of them singletons. What was sequenced was PBMCs or T cells enriched from blood (not recorded which). This receptor was taken from a woman in her forties or fifties in a cohort exposed to, infected with or recovered from COVID-19 (not recorded which). The chain combines TRBV7-9 with TRBJ1-1; D remains ambiguous. DNA for the CDR3: TGTGCCAGCAGTCGAGGTGGTACTGAAGCTTTCTTT. Translation: CASSRGGTEAFF.